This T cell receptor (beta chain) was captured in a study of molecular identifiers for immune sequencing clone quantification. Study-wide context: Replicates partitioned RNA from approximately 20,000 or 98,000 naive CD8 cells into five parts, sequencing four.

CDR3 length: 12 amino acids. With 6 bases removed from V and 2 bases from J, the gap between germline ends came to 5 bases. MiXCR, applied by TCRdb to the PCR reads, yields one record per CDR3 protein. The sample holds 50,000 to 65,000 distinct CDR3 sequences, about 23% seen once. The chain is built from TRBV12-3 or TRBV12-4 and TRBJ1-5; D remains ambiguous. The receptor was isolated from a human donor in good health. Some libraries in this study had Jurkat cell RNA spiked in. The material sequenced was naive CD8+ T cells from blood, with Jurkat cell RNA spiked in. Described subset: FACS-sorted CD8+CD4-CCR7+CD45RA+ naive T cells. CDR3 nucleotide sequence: TGTGCCAGCAGGTTGGGCAATCAGCCCCAGCATTTT. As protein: CASRLGNQPQHF.